This passage covers 10 T cell receptor beta chains from one sample sequenced in a study of cytomegalovirus exposure and HLA in healthy donors. 60 Vbeta and 13 Jbeta primers were used in PCR. The protocol was immunoSEQ multiplex PCR, while the TCRdb copy is restricted to in-frame clones and leaves out a portion. This sample yields 70,000 to 95,000 clones, of which under 80% are seen a single time; roughly a tenth belongs to the top ten. Material for sequencing was PBMCs. Receptors originate from a man between 25 and 39 years old in good health and CMV-seropositive.

This clone has just a few counts. The rearrangement uses TRBV7-9 and TRBJ1-1; TRBD1 matches at 8 bases. The CDR3 is 16 residues long. Germline-derived CDR1 and CDR2 are SEHNR and FQNEAQ (reference sequence). The J segment lost 4 bases and the V segment lost 0 bases, leaving 7 bases of the junction unmatched. The CDR3 is CASSLAQGASGTEAFF. CDR3 in DNA: TGTGCCAGCAGCTTAGCGCAGGGGGCGAGCGGCACTGAAGCTTTCTTT.

The chain has TRBV6-5 and TRBJ2-1; 9 bases match TRBD2. The V gene's germline CDR1 is MNHEY and CDR2 SVGAGI. V was clipped by 5 bases and J by 8 bases; unmatched bases: 10. This CDR3 comprises 15 residues. The CDR3, as DNA: TGTGCCAGCAGTGCTCGAGATAGCGGGGGCCATGAGCAGTTCTTC. Translation: CASSARDSGGHEQFF.

V and J are TRBV5-1 and TRBJ1-1; 7 bases are a match to TRBD1. The germline gives CDR1 SGHRS, CDR2 YFSETQ. The CDR3 length is 14 residues. V was pared by 4 bases and J by 8 bases, with 11 bases of the junction left unmatched. CDR3 coding DNA: TGCGCCAGCAGCCCCGTGGTCAGACAGGGAGAAGCTTTCTTT. It specifies CASSPVVRQGEAFF.

The V and J genes are TRBV4-1 and TRBJ2-5; 8 nucleotides agree with TRBD2. The J segment lost 2 bases and the V segment lost 4 bases, leaving 3 bases of the junction unmatched. Germline V CDR1 and CDR2: MGHRA, YSYEKL. The CDR3 is 14 residues long. The CDR3 DNA reads TGCGCCAGCAGCCTGACTAGCGCGCAAGAGACCCAGTACTTC. Translating gives CASSLTSAQETQYF.

CDR3 residues: CASSGLAGGIIGELFF. The CDR3 bases are TGTGCCAGCAGTGGGCTAGCGGGGGGTATAATCGGGGAGCTGTTTTTT. The J gene is TRBJ2-2, the V gene TRBV11-2; 11 bases map to TRBD2. This CDR3 region has 16 residues. Germline loops: CDR1 SGHAT, CDR2 FQNNGV. V lost 6 bases, J lost 7 bases, and 10 bases stayed unmatched.

The chain employs TRBV12-5 and TRBJ1-2; D ambiguous. V lost 0 bases to trimming and J lost 8 bases, with 19 bases between them. The CDR3 is 16 amino acids. Germline CDR1 LGHNT, CDR2 FRNRAP. CDR3 residues: CASGLVLGPGPGGYTF. The CDR3 DNA reads TGTGCTAGTGGTTTGGTTTTGGGTCCAGGCCCGGGGGGCTACACCTTC. Full variable domain (missing parts from reference TRBV12-5 and TRBJ1-2): DARVTQTPRHKVTEMGQEVTMRCQPILGHNTVFWYRQTMMQGLELLAYFRNRAPLDDSGMPKDRFSAEMPDATLATLKIQPSEPRDSAVYFCASGLVLGPGPGGYTFGSGTRLTVV.

This clone showed up just a few times. This chain joins TRBV5-6 and TRBJ1-4, with 9 bases lining up with TRBD1. Germline loops: CDR1 SGHDT, CDR2 YYEEEE. The CDR3 covers 16 residues. Trimming removed 3 bases from V and 8 bases from J; junction bases left unmatched: 11. DNA of the CDR3: TGTGCCAGCAGCTGGATGGGAGGGACAGGGCTCGAAAAACTGTTTTTT. Protein sequence: CASSWMGGTGLEKLFF.

The chain joins TRBV11-1 to TRBJ2-3; 9 nucleotides match TRBD2. The germline CDR1 and CDR2 sequences are SGHAT and FQDESV (reference sequence). This CDR3 has 16 amino acids. Trimming cost V 6 bases and J 3 bases; bases outside gene matches: 10. CDR3 DNA sequence: TGTGCCAGCAGGAGACTAGCGGCGCACTATACAGATACGCAGTATTTT. It translates to CASRRLAAHYTDTQYF.

The rearrangement joins TRBV6-1 to TRBJ2-7, with D perhaps TRBD1 (5 bases). Germline-derived CDR1 and CDR2 are MNHNS and SASEGT. This CDR3 has 12 residues. Trimming left V 2 bases short and J 9 bases short, with 11 bases between. This CDR3 reads CASSEPGSGQYF. The CDR3 DNA follows: TGTGCCAGCAGTGAACCAGGGTCCGGGCAGTACTTC.

This clone was seen just once. The CDR3 DNA reads as TGTGCCAGCAGCGAGTTCCTAGCGGGGGGGCAATCCGGGGAGCTGTTTTTT. It translates to CASSEFLAGGQSGELFF. The chain joins TRBV7-3 to TRBJ2-2, with 12 bases matching TRBD2. The CDR3 extends over 17 amino acids. The junction had 10 bases not matched to a gene; V was cut back by 5 bases and J by 6 bases. Germline V CDR1 and CDR2: SGHTA, FQGTGA.